A single sample is the source of the 9 T cell receptor beta chains below, sequenced in a study of tumor-infiltrating lymphocytes in primary liver carcinoma. Germline DNA was also extracted, with blood RNA taken from unsorted whole blood. Making TCR beta cDNA involved roughly 500 ng total RNA and a constant-region primer. Three-round nested multiplex PCR performed with slightly modified ARM-PCR produced the TCR beta libraries. A C-beta reverse primer and TRBV1-TRBV30 forward primers served in each of the first two PCR rounds, at about 10 cycles apiece. TCRdb reprocessed the multiplex PCR reads with MiXCR, giving one entry per CDR3 protein. The table includes approximately 210,000 distinct CDR3 sequences, approximately 64% detected once. Sequenced: peripheral blood. These receptors originate from a woman aged 60 to 75 with primary liver carcinoma and hepatitis B virus infection.

The rearrangement links TRBV28 to TRBJ1-2, with unresolved D. Germline values: CDR1 MDHEN, CDR2 SYDVKM. The CDR3 is made up of 17 amino acids. The germline V and J ends were trimmed by 5 bases and 0 bases, with 19 bases remaining between them. DNA of the CDR3: TGTGCCAGCAGTGCCTACTGGGGAGGCGGAGCTAACTATGGCTACACCTTC. Translation gives CASSAYWGGGANYGYTF.

This clonotype showed up just a few times. The chain is built from TRBV7-9 and TRBJ1-1; 7 bases are a match to TRBD1. V was pared by 5 bases and J by 11 bases, with 11 bases of the junction left unmatched. The CDR3 has 13 amino acids. The V gene's germline CDR1 is SEHNR and CDR2 FQNEAQ (reference sequence). The CDR3 is CASSRDRTLGAFF. DNA of the CDR3: TGTGCCAGCAGCCGGGACAGAACCCTTGGGGCTTTCTTT. The variable domain in full, with the rest retrieved from reference TRBV7-9 and TRBJ1-1, is DTGVSQNPRHKITKRGQNVTFRCDPISEHNRLYWYRQTLGQGPEFLTYFQNEAQLEKSRLLSDRFSAERPKGSFSTLEIQRTEQGDSAMYLCASSRDRTLGAFFGQGTRLTVV.

Notes on this clonotype: A read error may explain this, as a much larger clone is one base away. This rearrangement joins TRBV12-3 or TRBV12-4 to TRBJ2-7, with D uncertain. This CDR3 comprises 13 residues. The CDR3 sequence: CASGLSLVLEQYF. CDR3 coding DNA: TGTGCCAGCGGTTTATCCCTAGTTCTCGAGCAGTACTTC.

V is TRBV28 and J is TRBJ2-1; D gene uncertain. Germline lookup yields CDR1 MDHEN and CDR2 SYDVKM. Trimming shortened V by 5 bases and J by 2 bases, and 7 bases separated the two germline ends. The length of the CDR3 is 13 residues. In nucleotides, the CDR3 is TGTGCCAGCAGTCGATACACCTACAATGAGCAGTTCTTC. This encodes CASSRYTYNEQFF.

V is TRBV5-1 and J is TRBJ1-4; D gene ambiguous. The CDR3 extends over 16 amino acids. Germline V gives CDR1 SGHRS, CDR2 YFSETQ. Trimming pared 4 bases from V and 6 bases from J, leaving 19 bases between. The CDR3 DNA sequence: TGCGCCAGCAGCCCCGGAAGCGTTGGGCCGGATGAAAAACTGTTTTTT. Residues: CASSPGSVGPDEKLFF.

As to this clonotype: One end of the junction fails to match germline, which may point to a read error. This chain joins TRBV11-2 and TRBJ1-1; 7 bases align to TRBD1. Per the germline V gene, CDR1 is SGHAT and CDR2 is FQNNGV. This CDR3 has 13 residues. The CDR3 nucleotides are TGTGCCAGCATCTTAGAGGCAGGGGGTTCATCTTTCTTT. Amino acid sequence: CASILEAGGSSFF.

On this clonotype: The junction departs from the called germline gene at one end, perhaps through a read error. The rearrangement joins TRBV11-2 to TRBJ2-1; unclear D gene. Germline values: CDR1 SGHAT, CDR2 FQNNGV. The CDR3 length is 16 residues. CDR3 region: CVSSLVMVDPYNEQFF. The CDR3 DNA is TGTGTCAGCAGCTTAGTTATGGTAGACCCCTACAATGAGCAGTTCTTC.

The sample holds many counts of this clonotype. The chain recombines TRBV11-3 with TRBJ1-1; D not certain. CDR1 and CDR2 (germline): SGHNT, YENEEA. Between the trimmed V and J ends, which lost 5 bases and 1 base, there was a span of 5 bases. The CDR3 covers 12 residues. CDR3 residues: CASSGRNTEAFF. The CDR3 DNA is TGTGCCAGCAGCGGAAGGAACACTGAAGCTTTCTTT.

There are a few counts of this clonotype. At one of its ends the junction is not consistent with the germline gene, which may arise from a read error. The rearrangement joins TRBV12-3 or TRBV12-4 to TRBJ2-5; no clear D. This CDR3 comprises 11 residues. The CDR3 nucleotides read TGTGTCAGCAGGAACCAAGAGACTCAGTACTTC. The encoded protein is CVSRNQETQYF.